A selection of T cell receptor beta chains follows, all from one sample in a study of beta chain features in type 1 diabetes. Produced via immunoSEQ multiplex PCR; TCRdb's table is partial and in-frame only. The sample has some 360,000 clones, 9.5% to 10% seen once. Source material: central memory CD4+ T cells from blood. These receptor sequences come from a man aged 25-40 years with type 1 diabetes. Each CDR3 is given with its conserved first and last residue. The D gene is left open where the match is weak. Clone size is shown for a subset of rows, as once, few, many or a class of expanded clone.

D	size	J	V	CDR3	DNA
TRBD1	many	TRBJ1-1	TRBV7-3	CASSAQQGTRAEAFF	TGTGCCAGCAGCGCCCAACAGGGGACGAGGGCTGAAGCTTTCTTT
.	few	TRBJ2-3	TRBV2	CASTEVGHTDTQYF	TGTGCCAGCACGGAAGTCGGACATACAGATACGCAGTATTTT
.	.	TRBJ2-7	TRBV7-2	CASSLGAEPSYEQYF	TGTGCCAGCAGCTTAGGGGCGGAGCCCTCCTACGAGCAGTACTTC
.	few	TRBJ2-7	TRBV9	CASSVGRLRSYEQYF	TGTGCCAGCAGCGTAGGTAGATTACGGTCCTACGAGCAGTACTTC
.	.	TRBJ1-1	TRBV6-6	CASSQGGASEAFF	TGTGCCAGCAGCCAGGGAGGCGCATCTGAAGCTTTCTTT
.	.	TRBJ2-1	TRBV4-2	CASSPRGDNEQFF	TGTGCCAGCAGCCCCAGGGGGGACAATGAGCAGTTCTTC
TRBD2	few	TRBJ2-2	TRBV7-9	CASPGLAGGETGELFF	TGTGCCAGCCCAGGGCTAGCGGGAGGAGAAACCGGGGAGCTGTTTTTT
.	.	TRBJ1-1	TRBV4-2	CASSRLGVGTEAFF	TGTGCCAGCAGCCGTCTAGGGGTCGGCACTGAAGCTTTCTTT
.	many	TRBJ1-1	TRBV7-2	CASSLEPRVNTEAFF	TGTGCCAGCAGCTTAGAGCCCCGGGTGAACACTGAAGCTTTCTTT
.	.	TRBJ2-3	TRBV5-6	CASSGTGTDTQYF	TGTGCCAGCAGCGGAACAGGGACCGATACGCAGTATTTT
TRBD1	.	TRBJ2-7	TRBV2	CASRGGTGLGEQYF	TGTGCCAGCCGTGGGGGGACAGGGCTAGGCGAGCAGTACTTC
TRBD2	.	TRBJ2-7	TRBV13	CASRPGLAGPYEQYF	TGTGCCAGCAGGCCGGGACTAGCGGGGCCCTACGAGCAGTACTTC
.	few	TRBJ2-2	TRBV29-1	CSVGLLTSAGELFF	TGCAGCGTTGGCCTCCTTACTTCAGCCGGGGAGCTGTTTTTT
.	few	TRBJ2-7	TRBV6-6	CASSYSRATYEQYF	TGTGCCAGCAGTTACTCGAGGGCCACCTACGAGCAGTACTTC
.	.	TRBJ1-1	TRBV28	CASSWPPGPQATLNTEAFF	TGTGCCAGCAGTTGGCCTCCTGGCCCCCAGGCTACTTTGAACACTGAAGCTTTCTTT
.	.	TRBJ2-2	TRBV2	CASNGPRNTGELFF	TGTGCCAGCAATGGACCACGTAACACCGGGGAGCTGTTTTTT
.	many	TRBJ2-2	TRBV11-2	CASSLGLAGELFF	TGTGCCAGCAGCTTAGGACTAGCCGGGGAGCTGTTTTTT
.	.	TRBJ1-5	TRBV10-2	CASSESADQPQHF	TGCGCCAGCAGTGAGTCGGCCGATCAGCCCCAGCATTTT
.	.	TRBJ2-7	TRBV7-2	CASSLDAQSSYEQYF	TGTGCCAGCAGCTTAGACGCCCAGAGCTCCTACGAGCAGTACTTC
.	few	TRBJ2-7	TRBV4-1	CASSQDSGLRSAYEQYF	TGCGCCAGCAGCCAAGATTCCGGACTGCGTTCCGCCTACGAGCAGTACTTC
.	medium-sized	TRBJ1-1	TRBV19	CASRQSLNTEAFF	TGTGCCAGCCGACAGTCACTGAACACTGAAGCTTTCTTT
.	.	TRBJ2-2	TRBV27	CASLIRHNTGELFF	TGTGCCAGCCTTATTAGGCATAACACCGGGGAGCTGTTTTTT
TRBD1	.	TRBJ1-1	TRBV6-6	CASTDRDTEAFF	TGTGCCAGCACGGACAGGGACACTGAAGCTTTCTTT
.	few	TRBJ2-5	TRBV5-1	CASSLDSDSKETQYF	TGCGCCAGCAGCTTGGACTCGGACAGCAAAGAGACCCAGTACTTC
TRBD2	few	TRBJ2-2	TRBV9	CASSVGISGRTGELFF	TGTGCCAGCAGCGTAGGCATTAGCGGGAGAACCGGGGAGCTGTTTTTT
.	.	TRBJ1-1	TRBV28	CASSLVGTNTEAFF	TGTGCCAGCAGTTTAGTCGGGACGAACACTGAAGCTTTCTTT
.	.	TRBJ2-2	TRBV6-1	CASSEYPPGTGELFF	TGTGCCAGCAGTGAATACCCCCCCGGCACCGGGGAGCTGTTTTTT
TRBD2	few	TRBJ2-3	TRBV7-9	CASSLKRGGRALTDTQYF	TGTGCCAGCAGCTTAAAACGAGGCGGGAGGGCCCTCACAGATACGCAGTATTTT
.	few	TRBJ2-2	TRBV28	CASSPAGTNTGELFF	TGTGCCAGCAGTCCGGCAGGAACGAACACCGGGGAGCTGTTTTTT
.	few	TRBJ2-7	TRBV27	CASSPFGDHYEQYF	TGTGCCAGCAGCCCCTTCGGGGATCACTACGAGCAGTACTTC
.	.	TRBJ1-4	TRBV4-2	CASSQGQLREKLFF	TGTGCCAGCAGCCAAGGACAGCTGAGGGAAAAACTGTTTTTT
TRBD2	.	TRBJ2-3	TRBV6-5	CASSYSSSGIGSPSYF	TGTGCCAGCAGTTACTCGTCTAGCGGGATTGGATCCCCGTCCTATTTT
.	few	TRBJ1-2	TRBV6-5	CASSPGLGGYTF	TGTGCCAGCAGTCCCGGACTTGGTGGCTACACCTTC
.	.	TRBJ2-7	TRBV28	CASSFPGHNYEQYF	TGTGCCAGCTCCTTTCCGGGACATAACTACGAGCAGTACTTC
.	few	TRBJ1-5	TRBV5-6	CASSLARKQPQHF	TGTGCCAGCAGCTTGGCCAGAAAACAGCCCCAGCATTTT
.	.	TRBJ1-3	TRBV7-6	CASSARPGTLGNTIYF	TGTGCCAGCAGCGCCAGACCCGGGACCTTGGGAAACACCATATATTTT
.	.	TRBJ2-2	TRBV11-2	CASSLGYTGAYAGELFF	TGTGCCAGCAGCTTAGGATATACTGGGGCGTATGCCGGGGAGCTGTTTTTT
TRBD1	many	TRBJ2-6	TRBV30	CAWDRAGPGANVLTF	TGTGCCTGGGACAGGGCCGGCCCTGGGGCCAACGTCCTGACTTTC
TRBD1	many	TRBJ1-2	TRBV6-1	CASSPDRDRSYGYTF	TGTGCCAGCAGTCCGGACAGGGATCGATCCTATGGCTACACCTTC
TRBD2	.	TRBJ2-3	TRBV4-1	CASSQERGLAGQHTQYF	TGCGCCAGCAGCCAAGAGAGGGGACTAGCGGGACAACATACGCAGTATTTT
.	few	TRBJ1-3	TRBV25-1	CASMTDISGNTIYF	TGTGCCAGCATGACAGATATTTCTGGAAACACCATATATTTT
TRBD2	many	TRBJ2-4	TRBV7-9	CASSLSVRGAGYIQYF	TGTGCCAGCAGCTTATCGGTGCGGGGGGCCGGTTACATTCAGTACTTC
.	.	TRBJ2-1	TRBV11-1	CASSLASLGRDEQFF	TGTGCCAGCAGCTTAGCGAGTCTGGGGCGGGATGAGCAGTTCTTC
.	few	TRBJ2-7	TRBV7-9	CASSLQGNGYEQYF	TGTGCCAGCAGCTTGCAGGGGAACGGGTACGAGCAGTACTTC
TRBD1	.	TRBJ2-4	TRBV5-1	CASSPGTGDMGGQYF	TGCGCCAGCAGCCCCGGGACAGGGGACATGGGGGGTCAGTACTTC
.	few	TRBJ2-1	TRBV15	CATSRATRERVAYNEQFF	TGTGCCACCAGCAGAGCTACAAGGGAGCGGGTAGCCTACAATGAGCAGTTCTTC
.	few	TRBJ2-1	TRBV5-1	CASSLASLATYNEQFF	TGCGCCAGCAGCTTGGCTTCCCTAGCTACGTACAATGAGCAGTTCTTC
.	.	TRBJ1-1	TRBV7-8	CASTPGQFTEAFF	TGTGCCAGCACCCCTGGACAGTTTACTGAAGCTTTCTTT
TRBD2	few	TRBJ2-5	TRBV10-3	CAISGRLAGDLGTQYF	TGTGCCATCAGTGGCCGACTAGCGGGAGACCTAGGGACCCAGTACTTC
.	.	TRBJ2-1	TRBV28	CASSYPARGDNEQFF	TGTGCCAGCAGTTACCCAGCTAGGGGAGACAATGAGCAGTTCTTC
TRBD1	.	TRBJ2-5	TRBV7-2	CASSPRITGVETQYF	TGTGCCAGCTCCCCTCGGATTACAGGGGTGGAGACCCAGTACTTC
.	many	TRBJ2-3	TRBV9	CASKGAWTDTQYF	TGTGCCAGCAAGGGTGCGTGGACAGATACGCAGTATTTT
.	.	TRBJ2-7	TRBV18	CASSLALEGSEQYF	TGTGCCAGCTCACTAGCTTTGGAGGGAAGCGAGCAGTACTTC
TRBD2	.	TRBJ2-7	TRBV19	CASARTSGPYEQYF	TGTGCCAGCGCCCGGACTAGCGGCCCCTACGAGCAGTACTTC